This T cell receptor (beta chain) was sequenced in a study of CD8 T cells in Susac syndrome. This clonotype has only one observation. The patients who served as multiple sclerosis controls were treatment-naive and had stable or active relapsing-remitting disease that fulfilled the revised McDonald criteria. J gave up 5 bases and V 4 bases, and 4 bases lay outside the gene matches. From germline, CDR1 is LGHDT and CDR2 YNNKEL (reference sequence). This CDR3 has 15 residues. It was with random hexamers that 0.5 to 1 ug RNA was reverse transcribed. Coverage of TCR beta CDR3 amplification by immunoSEQ multiplex PCR extended to 54 Vbeta and 13 Jbeta. TCRdb re-called the immunoSEQ multiplex PCR reads with MiXCR, one entry per CDR3 protein. Counted here are a few hundred thousand distinct CDR3 sequences, 95% occurring once; the ten biggest clones make up less than 0.095%.

The chain carries TRBV3-1 and TRBJ2-2; 10 bases agree with TRBD1. This clonotype was obtained from a human donor with multiple sclerosis. The material sequenced was CD4+ T cells from PBMCs. CDR3 nucleotides: TGTGCCAGCAGCCCCCGGGACAGGGGTACCGGGGAGCTGTTTTTT. It specifies CASSPRDRGTGELFF.